The present entry profiles one T cell receptor (beta chain) with its context. Its antigen remains unknown. This sample stems from a study of post-analysis software for immune sequencing data. Each TCR beta cDNA library carried unique molecular identifiers. TCRdb used MiXCR to reprocess the PCR reads, holding one entry per CDR3 protein. The sample records hundreds of thousands of distinct CDR3 sequences, 39% being singletons. Notes on the study in general: Higher frequency in patients than in controls was seen for roughly five TRBV segments, with TRBV5-6, TRBV5-1 and TRBV20-1 among them. Comparison with controls showed significantly lower normalized Chao1 diversity in multiple sclerosis patients.

Trimming removed 4 bases at V and 5 bases at J, with 11 bases between. Per germline, CDR1 SQVTM and CDR2 ANQGSEA. CDR3 length equals 12 residues. The chain uses TRBV29-1 and TRBJ2-5; the D is unclear. Material: blood. This receptor was obtained from a girl aged 2 to 10 with multiple sclerosis. CDR3 DNA sequence: TGCAGCGTTGCCTTGCCGTCCGAGACCCAGTACTTC. This translates into CSVALPSETQYF.